This TCR beta chain emerged from a study of T cell clonotyping in hematopoietic cell transplantation. The CDR3 has 14 amino acids. The V and J ends lost 7 bases and 0 bases respectively, with 7 bases between them. Germline CDR1 and CDR2: LNHDA and SQIVND (reference sequence). The table came from immunoSEQ multiplex PCR; TCRdb's copy has only in-frame clones and leaves some out. The repertoire holds 6,000 or so clones, with roughly 80% as singletons. This clone was counted once. The sample consisted of peripheral blood mononuclear cells, taken 180 days after allogeneic stem cell transplant. This TCR derives from a male patient aged 65-79 years who had an allogeneic stem cell transplant from an unrelated donor, so T cells may come from the graft donor. Some clones in this sample may be carry-over from other donors' samples. This sequence joins TRBV19 and TRBJ2-6; unclear D gene. The CDR3 DNA is TGTGCCAGTAAGGAGTACTCTGGGGCCAACGTCCTGACTTTC. Its translation is CASKEYSGANVLTF. Drawing the rest from reference TRBV19 and TRBJ2-6, the complete variable domain is DGGITQSPKYLFRKEGQNVTLSCEQNLNHDAMYWYRQDPGQGLRLIYYSQIVNDFQKGDIAEGYSVSREKKESFPLTVTSAQKNPTAFYLCASKEYSGANVLTFGAGSRLTVL.